This TCR beta chain is drawn from a study of OX40 agonist ivuxolimab in advanced cancers. Concerning this clone: Relative to the germline gene, one junction end is altered; a read error may explain this.

This table comes from immunoSEQ multiplex PCR, and its TCRdb copy is limited to in-frame clones, with some not included. Of about 59,000 clones in the sample, 82% were seen once. CDR1 and CDR2 (germline): SGHRS, YFSETQ. The CDR3 contains 12 residues. J is TRBJ2-7 and V is TRBV5-1; D tentatively reads TRBD1 or TRBD2 (6 bases each). The sample consisted of CD4+ or CD8+ T cells sorted from blood, taken in a trial of the OX40 agonist ivuxolimab. The sequence was obtained from an adult with an advanced solid tumor such as melanoma, head and neck, liver or kidney cancer. The CDR3 DNA reads as TGCGCCGGCAGCCCGAGGGGGGAGGAGCAGTACTTC. Amino acid sequence: CAGSPRGEEQYF.